This T cell receptor (beta chain) was identified during a study of T cells in Graves' hyperthyroidism and ophthalmopathy. The CDR3 is 14 residues long. From germline, CDR1 is SGHTS and CDR2 YDEGEE. Trimming pared 5 bases from V and 2 bases from J, leaving 13 bases between. This clonotype came up many times. Researchers amplified the TCR beta CDR3 regions from RNA transcripts. The HTBI primer set was used in a first-round RT-PCR of the TCR CDR3. TCRdb reprocessed the multiplex PCR reads via MiXCR and lists one record per CDR3 protein. The sample records hundreds of thousands of distinct CDR3 sequences, roughly 14% being singletons.

This sequence joins TRBV5-8 and TRBJ2-5; D unclear. Sequenced: blood. This TCR was sampled from a man younger than 35 with Graves' ophthalmopathy. The CDR3 DNA sequence: TGTGCCAGCAGTAGCAGCGCCGCTCAAGAGACCCAGTACTTC. Its translation: CASSSSAAQETQYF.